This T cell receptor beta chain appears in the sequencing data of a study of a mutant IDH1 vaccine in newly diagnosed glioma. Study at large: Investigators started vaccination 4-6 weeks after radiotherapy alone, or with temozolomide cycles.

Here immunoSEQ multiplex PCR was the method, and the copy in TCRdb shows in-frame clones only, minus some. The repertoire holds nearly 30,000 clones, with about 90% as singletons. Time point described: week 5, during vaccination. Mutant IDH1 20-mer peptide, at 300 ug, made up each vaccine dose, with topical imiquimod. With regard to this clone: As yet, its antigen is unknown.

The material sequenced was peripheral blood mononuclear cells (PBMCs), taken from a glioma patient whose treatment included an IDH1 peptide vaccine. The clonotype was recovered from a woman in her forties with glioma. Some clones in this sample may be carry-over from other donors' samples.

In nucleotides, the CDR3 is TGCAGCGTGAAAGGGGATCCTAGCGGGAGTGGGGGTTACAATGAGCAGTTCTTC. This codes for CSVKGDPSGSGGYNEQFF. This chain joins TRBV29-1 and TRBJ2-1, with TRBD2 identical over 10 bases. Germline CDR1 and CDR2: SQVTM and ANQGSEA. J was trimmed by 4 bases and V by 6 bases; bases with no gene match: 18. The CDR3 covers 18 residues.